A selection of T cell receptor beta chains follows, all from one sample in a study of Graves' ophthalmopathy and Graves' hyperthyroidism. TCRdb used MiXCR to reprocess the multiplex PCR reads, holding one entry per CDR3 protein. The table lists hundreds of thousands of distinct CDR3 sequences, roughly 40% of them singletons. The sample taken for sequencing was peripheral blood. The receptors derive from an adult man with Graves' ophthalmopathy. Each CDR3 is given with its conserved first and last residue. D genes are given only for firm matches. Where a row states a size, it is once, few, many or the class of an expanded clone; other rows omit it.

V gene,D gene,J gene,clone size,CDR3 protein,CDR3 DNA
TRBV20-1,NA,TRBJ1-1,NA,CSARFPAGSMNTEAFF,TGCAGTGCTAGATTTCCGGCCGGCAGCATGAACACTGAAGCTTTCTTT
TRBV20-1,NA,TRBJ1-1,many,CSASSEGMGTEAFF,TGCAGTGCTAGTTCGGAGGGGATGGGCACTGAAGCTTTCTTT
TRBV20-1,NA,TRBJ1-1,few,CSASRGAMNTEAFF,TGCAGTGCCTCTCGAGGGGCGATGAACACTGAAGCTTTCTTT
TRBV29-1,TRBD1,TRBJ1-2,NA,CSVADRGYGYTF,TGCAGCGTCGCGGACAGGGGGTATGGCTACACCTTC
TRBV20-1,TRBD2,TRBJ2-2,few,CSARASGENTGELFF,TGCAGTGCTAGGGCTAGCGGGGAGAACACCGGGGAGCTGTTTTTT
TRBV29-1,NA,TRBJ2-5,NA,CSAVDGQETQYF,TGCAGCGCGGTGGACGGGCAAGAGACCCAGTACTTC
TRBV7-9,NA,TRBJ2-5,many,CASSRGQKETQYF,TGTGCCAGCAGCCGAGGACAGAAAGAGACCCAGTACTTC
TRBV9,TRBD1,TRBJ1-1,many,CASSGPQGVNTEAFF,TGTGCCAGCAGCGGTCCGCAGGGGGTGAACACTGAAGCTTTCTTT
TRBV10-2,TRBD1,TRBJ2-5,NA,CAQLDRGTETQYF,TGCGCACAACTCGACAGGGGTACCGAGACCCAGTACTTC
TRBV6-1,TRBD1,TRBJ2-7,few,CASSYGQGATYEQYF,TGTGCCAGCAGTTACGGTCAGGGGGCAACGTACGAGCAGTACTTC
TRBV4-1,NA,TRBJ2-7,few,CASSPGGWPYEQYF,TGCGCCAGCAGCCCTGGGGGGTGGCCCTACGAGCAGTACTTC
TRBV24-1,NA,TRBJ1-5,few,CASSRSGKEGNQPQHF,TGTGCCAGCTCTAGATCAGGGAAAGAGGGCAATCAGCCCCAGCATTTT
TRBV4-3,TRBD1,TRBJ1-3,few,CASSQERGQGARGNTIYF,TGCGCCAGCAGCCAAGAGAGGGGGCAGGGGGCACGTGGAAACACCATATATTTT
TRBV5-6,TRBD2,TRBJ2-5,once,CASSLYGGRRETQYF,TGTGCCAGCAGCTTGTACGGCGGGAGGAGGGAGACCCAGTACTTC
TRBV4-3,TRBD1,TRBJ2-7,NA,CASSRLTGVHEQYF,TGCGCCAGCAGTCGGCTGACAGGGGTGCACGAGCAGTACTTC
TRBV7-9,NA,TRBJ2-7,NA,CASSRGSRYEQYF,TGCGCCAGCAGCCGAGGGAGTCGCTACGAGCAGTACTTC
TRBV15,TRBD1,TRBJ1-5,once,CATSPPRQGLSNQPQHF,TGTGCCACCAGCCCTCCCAGACAGGGGCTTAGCAATCAGCCCCAGCATTTT
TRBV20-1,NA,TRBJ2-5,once,CSARGSTHQPQYF,TGCAGTGCTAGAGGTTCGACACACCAGCCCCAGTACTTC
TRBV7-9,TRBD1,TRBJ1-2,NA,CASSLLTGGKGYTF,TGTGCCAGCAGCTTACTCACAGGGGGTAAAGGCTACACCTTC
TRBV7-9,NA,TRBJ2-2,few,CASSLRPSNTGELFF,TGTGCCAGCAGCTTGAGGCCTTCGAACACCGGGGAGCTGTTTTTT
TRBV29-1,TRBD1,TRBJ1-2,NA,CSVSGQGDYGYTF,TGCAGCGTTTCGGGACAGGGGGACTATGGCTACACCTTC
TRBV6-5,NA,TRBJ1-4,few,CASSYTGSTNEKLFF,TGTGCCAGCAGTTACACAGGGTCTACTAATGAAAAACTGTTTTTT
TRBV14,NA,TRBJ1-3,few,CASSRQRTGNTIYF,TGTGCCAGCAGCCGACAGCGGACTGGAAACACCATATATTTT
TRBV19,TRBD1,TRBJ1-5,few,CASSIVADRTFQPQHF,TGTGCCAGTAGTATAGTTGCGGACAGGACCTTTCAGCCCCAGCATTTT
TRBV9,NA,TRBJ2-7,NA,CASSPVSFNTLVRGEQYF,TGTGCCAGCAGCCCAGTCAGCTTTAATACCTTGGTACGCGGCGAGCAGTACTTC
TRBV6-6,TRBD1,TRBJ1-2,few,CASSYLGQINYGYTF,TGTGCCAGCAGTTACTTGGGACAGATTAACTATGGCTACACCTTC
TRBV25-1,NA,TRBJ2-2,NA,CAGRGGSGQVDGELFF,TGCGCCGGTCGGGGAGGTTCAGGGCAAGTGGACGGGGAGCTGTTTTTT
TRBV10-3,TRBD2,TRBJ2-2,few,CAISLAANTGELFF,TGTGCCATCAGTCTAGCGGCGAACACCGGGGAGCTGTTTTTT
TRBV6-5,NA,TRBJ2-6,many,CASTISRSGANVLTF,TGTGCCAGCACCATCAGCAGGTCTGGGGCCAACGTCCTGACTTTC
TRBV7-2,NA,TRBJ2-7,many,CASSLALLYEQYF,TGTGCCAGCAGCTTAGCGCTTCTCTACGAGCAGTACTTC
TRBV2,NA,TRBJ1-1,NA,CASSGVGVTEAFF,TGTGCTAGCAGTGGCGTGGGGGTGACTGAAGCTTTCTTT
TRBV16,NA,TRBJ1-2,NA,CASSQLWQGNYGYTF,TGTGCCAGCAGCCAACTTTGGCAGGGCAACTATGGCTACACCTTC
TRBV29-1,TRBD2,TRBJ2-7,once,CSVGGRGTYEQYF,TGCAGCGTTGGCGGGAGAGGGACCTACGAGCAGTACTTC
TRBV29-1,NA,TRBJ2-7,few,CSVRSRRGEQYF,TGCAGCGTTCGTAGTCGGCGCGGCGAGCAGTACTTC
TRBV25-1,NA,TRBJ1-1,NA,CASSALLANTEAFF,TGTGCCAGCAGTGCCCTCCTCGCAAACACTGAAGCTTTCTTT
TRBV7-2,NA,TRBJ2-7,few,CASSQELETTYEQYF,TGTGCCAGCAGCCAAGAGCTTGAGACCACCTACGAGCAGTACTTC
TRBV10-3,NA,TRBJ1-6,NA,CASSLGGQLYNSPLHF,TGTGCCAGCAGTTTGGGAGGGCAACTCTATAATTCACCCCTCCACTTT
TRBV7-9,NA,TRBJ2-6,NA,CASSVRGPANVLTF,TGTGCCAGCAGTGTGCGAGGACCCGCCAACGTCCTGACTTTC
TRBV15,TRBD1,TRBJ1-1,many,CATSRPDRVGTEAFF,TGTGCCACCAGCAGACCAGACAGGGTAGGGACTGAAGCTTTCTTT
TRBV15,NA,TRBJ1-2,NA,CATSSLGLVGDNYGYTF,TGTGCCACCAGCAGTTTAGGGCTGGTGGGGGATAACTATGGCTACACCTTC